A selection of T cell receptor beta chains follows, all from one sample in a study of blood T cell repertoires in COVID-19. TCRdb keeps only in-frame clones here, not all; method: immunoSEQ multiplex PCR. The sample comprises 29,000 or so clones, about nine tenths of which are singletons, and around a tenth rests with the top ten. Input material: peripheral blood. These receptors all come from a human donor in a cohort sampled during active COVID-19. Each CDR3 is given with its conserved first and last residue. Fields, in order: J gene, clone size, D gene, V gene, CDR3 length, CDR3 protein, CDR3 DNA. D genes are given only for firm matches. Clone size appears in some rows only: once, few, many, or a class for an expanded clone.

>TRBJ1-1|NA|NA|TRBV4-2|14
CASSQEQGYTEAFF
TGTGCCAGCAGCCAAGAACAGGGATACACTGAAGCTTTCTTT
>TRBJ2-5|NA|NA|TRBV4-1|15
CASSQVPFPGETQYF
TGCGCCAGCAGCCAAGTACCCTTCCCCGGGGAGACCCAGTACTTC
>TRBJ2-7|NA|TRBD1|TRBV19|13
CASSIQGAYEQYF
TGTGCCAGTAGTATACAGGGGGCCTACGAGCAGTACTTC
>TRBJ1-1|NA|NA|TRBV29-1|12
CSGRQVSTEAFF
TGCAGCGGACGACAGGTTTCCACTGAAGCTTTCTTT
>TRBJ2-6|NA|TRBD1|TRBV7-3|18
CASSPTGSDPPGANVLTF
TGTGCCAGCAGCCCGACAGGGTCTGACCCCCCTGGGGCCAACGTCCTGACTTTC
>TRBJ2-5|NA|TRBD2|TRBV18|18
CASSPRASGGPRGETQYF
TGTGCCAGCTCACCGCGGGCTAGCGGGGGCCCACGGGGAGAGACCCAGTACTTC
>TRBJ2-5|NA|TRBD1|TRBV7-3|14
CASSLDGQGETQYF
TGTGCCAGCAGCTTAGACGGACAGGGGGAGACCCAGTACTTC
>TRBJ1-1|few|NA|TRBV9|10
CASSPPSAFF
TGTGCCAGCAGCCCTCCCTCTGCTTTCTTT
>TRBJ2-7|NA|TRBD1|TRBV3-1/TRBV3-2|17
CASSQERIPGGAYEQYF
TGTGCCAGCAGCCAAGAGAGGATCCCAGGGGGCGCCTACGAGCAGTACTTC
>TRBJ1-4|NA|TRBD1|TRBV27|15
CASSIQGATNEKLFF
TGTGCCAGCAGTATTCAGGGGGCAACTAATGAAAAACTGTTTTTT
>TRBJ2-1|NA|TRBD2|TRBV5-6|16
CASSGTSGGEDNEQFF
TGTGCCAGCAGCGGGACTAGCGGGGGAGAGGACAATGAGCAGTTCTTC
>TRBJ1-3|NA|TRBD1|TRBV4-3|16
CASSQDWDSSGNTIYF
TGCGCCAGCAGCCAGGATTGGGACAGCTCTGGAAACACCATATATTTT
>TRBJ1-3|NA|NA|TRBV5-4|13
CASTEGSGNTIYF
TGTGCCAGCACCGAGGGTTCTGGAAACACCATATATTTT
>TRBJ1-3|few|NA|TRBV14|16
CASSLTPLYSGNTIYF
TGTGCCAGCAGCCTGACACCGCTTTACTCTGGAAACACCATATATTTT
>TRBJ2-6|few|NA|TRBV27|14
CASSQNAGANVLTF
TGTGCCAGCAGCCAAAATGCTGGGGCCAACGTCCTGACTTTC
>TRBJ2-7|NA|TRBD1|TRBV19|15
CASGSKGTGAYEQYF
TGTGCCAGCGGATCCAAGGGGACAGGGGCCTACGAGCAGTACTTC
>TRBJ2-5|NA|NA|TRBV3-1/TRBV3-2|14
CASSQMGGGETQYF
TGTGCCAGCAGCCAAATGGGGGGTGGAGAGACCCAGTACTTC
>TRBJ1-5|NA|NA|TRBV19|15
CASSIPGSGIGPQHF
TGTGCCAGTAGTATCCCCGGTTCCGGGATAGGGCCCCAGCATTTT
>TRBJ2-3|NA|TRBD1|TRBV4-3|15
CASSWGTGGTDTQYF
TGCGCCAGCAGCTGGGGGACAGGGGGCACGGATACGCAGTATTTT
>TRBJ2-5|NA|TRBD2|TRBV9|16
CASSASGGPTRETQYF
TGTGCCAGCAGCGCTAGCGGGGGGCCCACTCGGGAGACCCAGTACTTC
>TRBJ2-2|NA|TRBD1|TRBV5-1|15
CASSFGQGAGGELFF
TGCGCCAGCAGCTTCGGACAGGGGGCCGGCGGGGAGCTGTTTTTT
>TRBJ1-2|NA|TRBD1|TRBV19|13
CASATGEVYGYTF
TGTGCCAGTGCGACAGGGGAAGTCTATGGCTACACCTTC
>TRBJ2-2|NA|NA|TRBV6-4|13
CASSREPTGELFF
TGTGCCTCGTCACGTGAGCCCACCGGGGAGCTGTTTTTT
>TRBJ1-6|NA|NA|TRBV19|14
CASSPGMPNSPLHF
TGTGCCAGTAGCCCAGGAATGCCTAATTCACCCCTCCACTTT
>TRBJ1-6|NA|TRBD1|TRBV19|17
CASSPGTAGHYNSPLHF
TGTGCCAGTAGTCCCGGGACAGCTGGTCACTATAATTCACCCCTCCACTTT
>TRBJ2-7|NA|TRBD1|TRBV4-1|15
CASSQAGTGGYEQYF
TGCGCCAGCAGCCAAGCCGGGACAGGGGGCTACGAGCAGTACTTC
>TRBJ2-1|once|TRBD1|TRBV5-5|15
CASSFGTGGGNEQFF
TGTGCCAGCAGCTTTGGGACAGGGGGCGGGAATGAGCAGTTCTTC
>TRBJ1-5|NA|TRBD1|TRBV6-5|14
CASSPPGGGQPQHF
TGTGCCAGCAGTCCTCCAGGGGGTGGTCAGCCCCAGCATTTT
>TRBJ2-1|NA|NA|TRBV4-1|16
CASSPLAGANYNEQFF
TGCGCCAGCAGCCCTCTGGCGGGGGCCAACTACAATGAGCAGTTCTTC
>TRBJ1-1|NA|NA|TRBV5-1|14
CASSATESVTEAFF
TGCGCCAGCAGCGCCACAGAGTCTGTCACTGAAGCTTTCTTT
>TRBJ2-5|NA|TRBD2|TRBV28|16
CASSLFASGAKETQYF
TGTGCCAGCAGTTTATTTGCTAGCGGGGCCAAAGAGACCCAGTACTTC
>TRBJ2-3|NA|TRBD2|TRBV7-2|13
CAGTSRGEDTQYF
TGTGCCGGGACTAGTCGGGGGGAAGATACGCAGTATTTT
>TRBJ2-1|NA|TRBD2|TRBV13|15
CASSGSGGRYNEQFF
TGTGCCAGCAGCGGTAGCGGGGGGCGTTACAATGAGCAGTTCTTC
>TRBJ1-1|NA|NA|TRBV5-1|15
CASSLDGGRNTEAFF
TGCGCCAGCAGCCTTGATGGCGGGCGGAACACTGAAGCTTTCTTT
>TRBJ2-1|once|TRBD2|TRBV7-9|15
CASSLSGGGDNEQFF
TGTGCCAGCAGCCTGAGCGGGGGAGGGGACAATGAGCAGTTCTTC
>TRBJ1-5|NA|NA|TRBV10-3|14
CAISQGYSNQPQHF
TGTGCCATCAGTCAGGGTTATAGCAATCAGCCCCAGCATTTT
>TRBJ1-6|NA|NA|TRBV5-1|18
CASSLAGVGSSYNSPLHF
TGCGCCAGCAGCTTGGCCGGGGTTGGAAGCTCCTATAATTCACCCCTCCACTTT
>TRBJ1-6|NA|NA|TRBV6-1|17
CASSEVGGSSYNSPLHF
TGTGCCAGCAGTGAAGTAGGCGGAAGCTCCTATAATTCACCCCTCCACTTT
>TRBJ1-3|NA|NA|TRBV5-6|14
CASSPQVTENTIYF
TGTGCCAGCAGCCCACAGGTTACCGAAAACACCATATATTTT
>TRBJ2-3|NA|TRBD2|TRBV5-1|15
CASSRPSGGADTQYF
TGCGCCAGCAGCCGTCCTAGCGGGGGGGCAGATACGCAGTATTTT
>TRBJ2-7|NA|NA|TRBV6-2/TRBV6-3|11
CASSPGFEQYF
TGTGCCAGCAGTCCCGGGTTCGAGCAGTACTTC
>TRBJ2-7|NA|NA|TRBV19|14
CASSIGTGGYEQYF
TGTGCCAGTAGTATAGGCACAGGAGGGTACGAGCAGTACTTC
>TRBJ1-5|few|NA|TRBV7-9|18
CASSLVLGHSFSNQPQHF
TGTGCCAGCAGCTTAGTCCTTGGACACTCTTTTAGCAATCAGCCCCAGCATTTT
>TRBJ2-4|NA|NA|TRBV21-1|17
CASSKRERGVAKNIQYF
TGTGCCAGCAGCAAAAGGGAGCGGGGGGTAGCCAAAAACATTCAGTACTTC
>TRBJ1-1|NA|NA|TRBV19|14
CASSIGVTNTEAFF
TGTGCCAGTAGTATCGGGGTCACGAACACTGAAGCTTTCTTT
>TRBJ2-2|NA|NA|TRBV15|16
CATSRDYGGVGGELFF
TGTGCCACCAGCAGAGATTACGGAGGGGTCGGCGGGGAGCTGTTTTTT
>TRBJ1-4|NA|NA|TRBV6-5|16
CASSYSHGATGEKLFF
TGTGCCAGCAGTTACTCTCATGGGGCTACGGGTGAAAAACTGTTTTTT
>TRBJ2-7|NA|TRBD1|TRBV27|14
CASSIRQGDYEQYF
TGTGCCAGCAGTATTCGACAGGGTGACTACGAGCAGTACTTC
>TRBJ1-5|few|TRBD1|TRBV28|18
CASSLSRGLGSIDQPQHF
TGTGCCAGCAGTTTGTCCAGGGGGCTGGGATCGATTGATCAGCCCCAGCATTTT
>TRBJ2-7|NA|TRBD1|TRBV5-4|14
CASSAGTGSYEQYF
TGTGCCAGCAGTGCCGGGACAGGGTCCTACGAGCAGTACTTC
>TRBJ2-1|NA|TRBD2|TRBV4-3|19
CASSQAGGRGTRKYNEQFF
TGCGCCAGCAGCCAAGCCGGAGGGCGTGGGACTAGAAAGTACAATGAGCAGTTCTTC